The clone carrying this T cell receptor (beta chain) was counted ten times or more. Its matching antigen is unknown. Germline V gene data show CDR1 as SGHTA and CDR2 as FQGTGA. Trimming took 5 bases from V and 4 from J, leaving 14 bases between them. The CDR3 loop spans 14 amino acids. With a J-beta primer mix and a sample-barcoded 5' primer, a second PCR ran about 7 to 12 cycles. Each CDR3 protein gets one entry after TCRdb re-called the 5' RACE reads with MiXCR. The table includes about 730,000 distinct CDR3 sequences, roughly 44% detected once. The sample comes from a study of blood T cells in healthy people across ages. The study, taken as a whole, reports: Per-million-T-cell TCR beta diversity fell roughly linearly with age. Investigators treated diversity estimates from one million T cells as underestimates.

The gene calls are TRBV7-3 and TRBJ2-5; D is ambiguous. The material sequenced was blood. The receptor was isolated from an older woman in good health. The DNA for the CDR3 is TGTGCCAGCAGCCCTCCCCCCCTTGGAGAGACCCAGTACTTC. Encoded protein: CASSPPPLGETQYF.